This TCR beta chain came from a study of glioma-infiltrating T cells after dendritic cell vaccination. The ends were cut back, 3 bases at V and 2 bases at J, with 8 bases in the middle. The CDR3 has 13 residues. CDR1 MRHNA and CDR2 SNTAGT come from the germline V gene. The table came from immunoSEQ multiplex PCR; TCRdb's copy has only in-frame clones and leaves some out. In the table there are tens of thousands of clones, 90% to 95% of which are singletons. General study points: The cohort had few patients with full blood and tumor sets.

Points on this clone: Its target is not known.

The origin of this receptor is a human donor with glioblastoma. Sequencing was performed on blood, taken before dendritic cell vaccination. V usage is TRBV6-4 and J usage is TRBJ2-7; D is possibly TRBD2 (5 bases). In DNA form, the CDR3 reads TGTGCCAGCAGTGAAGCGGCCACCTACGAGCAGTACTTC. Translating gives CASSEAATYEQYF.